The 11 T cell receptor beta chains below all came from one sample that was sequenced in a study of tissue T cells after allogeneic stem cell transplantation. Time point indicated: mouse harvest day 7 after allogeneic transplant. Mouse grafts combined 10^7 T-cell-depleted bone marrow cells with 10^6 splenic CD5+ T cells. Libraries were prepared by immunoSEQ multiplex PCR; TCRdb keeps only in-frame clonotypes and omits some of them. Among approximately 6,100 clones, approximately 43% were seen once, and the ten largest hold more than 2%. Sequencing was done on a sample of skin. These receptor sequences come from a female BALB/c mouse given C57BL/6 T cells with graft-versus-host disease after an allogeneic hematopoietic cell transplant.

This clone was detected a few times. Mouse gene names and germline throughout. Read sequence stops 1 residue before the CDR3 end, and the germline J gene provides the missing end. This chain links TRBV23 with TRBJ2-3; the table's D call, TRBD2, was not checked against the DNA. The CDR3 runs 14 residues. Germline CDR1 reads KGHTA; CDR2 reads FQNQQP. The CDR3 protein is CSSSLGTGAETLYF. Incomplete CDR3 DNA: TGCTCCAGCAGTCTCGGGACTGGGGCAGAAACGCTGTAT.

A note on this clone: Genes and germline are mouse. CDR3 bases read: TGTGCCAGCAGCTTAGACATATCAAACACAGAAGTCTTC. Protein: CASSLDISNTEVF. The full CDR3 sequence reads CASSLDISNTEVFF. This chain connects TRBV3 to TRBJ1-1; D not certain. The DNA ends 1 residue before the CDR3 does, and the rest of the CDR3 is filled in from the germline J gene. The CDR3 length is 14 residues. The V gene's germline CDR1 is SNHLY and CDR2 FYNGKV (reference sequence). Trimming took off 1 base at V and 0 bases at J, with 6 bases between the two ends.

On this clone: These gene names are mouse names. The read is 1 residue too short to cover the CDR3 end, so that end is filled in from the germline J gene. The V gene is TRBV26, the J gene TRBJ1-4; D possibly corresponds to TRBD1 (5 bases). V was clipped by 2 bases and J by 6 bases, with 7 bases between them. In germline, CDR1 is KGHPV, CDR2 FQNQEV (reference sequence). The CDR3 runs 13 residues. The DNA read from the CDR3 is TGTGCCAGCAGTCTGGGGGGGTACGAAAGATTATTT. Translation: CASSLGGYERLF. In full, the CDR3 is CASSLGGYERLFF.

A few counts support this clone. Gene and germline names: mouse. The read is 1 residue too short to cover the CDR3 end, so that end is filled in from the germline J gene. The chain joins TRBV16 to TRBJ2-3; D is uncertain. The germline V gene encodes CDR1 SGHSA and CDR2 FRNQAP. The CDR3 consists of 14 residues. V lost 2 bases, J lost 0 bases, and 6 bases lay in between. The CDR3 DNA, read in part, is TGTGCAAGCAGCTTACTCAGTAGTGCAGAAACGCTGTAT. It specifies CASSLLSSAETLY. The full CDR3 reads CASSLLSSAETLYF.

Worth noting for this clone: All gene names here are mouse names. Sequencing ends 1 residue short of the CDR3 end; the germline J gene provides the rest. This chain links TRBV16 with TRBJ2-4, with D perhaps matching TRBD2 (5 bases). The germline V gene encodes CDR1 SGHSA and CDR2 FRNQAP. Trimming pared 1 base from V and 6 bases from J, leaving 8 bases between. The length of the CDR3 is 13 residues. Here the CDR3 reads CASSLVGRNTLYF. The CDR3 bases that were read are TGTGCAAGCAGCTTAGTGGGGAGGAACACCTTGTAC.

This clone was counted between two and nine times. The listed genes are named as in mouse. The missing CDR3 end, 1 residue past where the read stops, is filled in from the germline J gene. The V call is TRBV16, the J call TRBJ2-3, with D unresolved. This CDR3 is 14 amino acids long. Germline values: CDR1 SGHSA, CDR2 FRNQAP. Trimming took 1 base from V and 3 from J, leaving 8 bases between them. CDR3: CASSLGARAETLYF. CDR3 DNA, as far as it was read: TGTGCAAGCAGCTTAGGGGCGCGGGCAGAAACGCTGTAT.

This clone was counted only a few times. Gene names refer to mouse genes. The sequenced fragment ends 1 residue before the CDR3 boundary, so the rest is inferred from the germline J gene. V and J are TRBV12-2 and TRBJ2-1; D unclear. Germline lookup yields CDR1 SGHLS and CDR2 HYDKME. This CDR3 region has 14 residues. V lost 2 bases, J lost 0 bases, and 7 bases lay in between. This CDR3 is CASSPQYNYAEQFF. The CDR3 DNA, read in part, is TGTGCCAGCTCTCCACAGTATAACTATGCTGAGCAGTTC.

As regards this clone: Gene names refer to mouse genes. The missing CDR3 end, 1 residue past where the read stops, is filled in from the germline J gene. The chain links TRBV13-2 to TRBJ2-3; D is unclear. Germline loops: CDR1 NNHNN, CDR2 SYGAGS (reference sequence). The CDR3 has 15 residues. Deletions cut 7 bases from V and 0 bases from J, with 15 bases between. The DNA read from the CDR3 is TGTGCCAGCAGTGGAGGGTGGGCTAGTGCAGAAACGCTGTAT. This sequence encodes CASSGGWASAETLY. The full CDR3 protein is CASSGGWASAETLYF.

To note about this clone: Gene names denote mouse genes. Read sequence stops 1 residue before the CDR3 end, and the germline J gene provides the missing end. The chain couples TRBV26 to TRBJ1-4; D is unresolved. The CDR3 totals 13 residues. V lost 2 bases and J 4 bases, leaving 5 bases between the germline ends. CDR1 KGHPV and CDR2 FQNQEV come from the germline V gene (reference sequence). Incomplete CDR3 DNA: TGTGCCAGCAGTCTGGTCAACAACGAAAGATTATTT. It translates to CASSLVNNERLF. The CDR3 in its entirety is CASSLVNNERLFF. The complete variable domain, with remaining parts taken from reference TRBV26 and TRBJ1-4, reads NSKVIQTPRYLVKGQGQKAKMRCIPEKGHPVVFWYQQNKNNEFKFLINFQNQEVLQQIDMTEKRFSAECPSNSPCSLEIQSSEAGDSALYLCASSLVNNERLFFGHGTKLSVL.

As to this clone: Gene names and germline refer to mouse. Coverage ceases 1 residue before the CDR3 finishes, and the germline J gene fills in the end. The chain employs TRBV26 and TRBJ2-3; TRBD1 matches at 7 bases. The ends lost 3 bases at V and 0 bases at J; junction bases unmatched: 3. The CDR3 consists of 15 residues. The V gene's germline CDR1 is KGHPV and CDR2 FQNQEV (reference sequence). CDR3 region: CASSLMTGSAETLYF. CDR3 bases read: TGTGCCAGCAGTCTCATGACAGGGAGTGCAGAAACGCTGTAT.

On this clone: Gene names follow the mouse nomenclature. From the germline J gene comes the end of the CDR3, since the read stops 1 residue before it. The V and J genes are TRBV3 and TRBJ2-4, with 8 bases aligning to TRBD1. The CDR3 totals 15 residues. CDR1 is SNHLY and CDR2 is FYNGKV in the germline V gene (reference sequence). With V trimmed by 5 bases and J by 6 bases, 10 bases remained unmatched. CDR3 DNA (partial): TGTGCCAGCAGCGGGGCAGGGGGCGCAAGGAACACCTTGTAC. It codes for CASSGAGGARNTLY. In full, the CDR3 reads CASSGAGGARNTLYF.